Sequencing of this T cell receptor beta chain was carried out in a study of post-analysis software for immune sequencing data. Whole-study results and caveats: Controls had significantly higher normalized Chao1 diversity than multiple sclerosis patients. Comparison of patients with controls showed roughly five TRBV segments more frequent in patients, TRBV5-6, TRBV5-1 and TRBV20-1 among them.

This clonotype was seen a few times. Its specificity is unknown. CDR1 and CDR2 from the germline V gene are MNHEY and SMNVEV (reference sequence). The CDR3 is made up of 16 amino acids. V dropped 4 bases and J dropped 1; count of bases not matched to a gene: 9. Unique molecular identifiers tagged the TCR beta cDNA libraries. TCRdb recomputed calls from the PCR reads with MiXCR, one row per CDR3 protein. The table shows about 460,000 distinct CDR3 sequences, with approximately 45% occurring only once. The sequence was obtained from a girl between 10 and 17 years old with multiple sclerosis. Sample: blood. The genes are TRBV27 and TRBJ1-1, with TRBD1 matching 7 bases. The CDR3 loop is CASSSHTGQWNTEAFF. The CDR3 DNA follows: TGTGCCAGCAGTTCCCACACGGGACAGTGGAACACTGAAGCTTTCTTT.